The rows below give T cell receptor beta chains drawn from one sample of a study of identical twins. TCRdb independently ran MiXCR on the 5' RACE reads; one entry per CDR3 protein. This sample has approximately 600,000 distinct CDR3 sequences, with roughly 9.5% found just once. These same data were also listed under a study on yellow fever vaccine responses in identical twins.

The sequenced sample consisted of PBMCs. These receptors all stem from a woman aged 18 to 35 in good health. CDR3s include the opening cysteine and the closing phenylalanine or tryptophan. Each record gives: clone size, V gene, J gene, D gene, CDR3 protein, CDR3 DNA. A D gene is named only where the DNA matches it firmly. Size is stated for part of the rows, as once, few or many counts, or as a class when the clone is expanded.

clone size: NA; V gene: TRBV2; J gene: TRBJ2-1; D gene: NA; CDR3 protein: CASSVGEQFF; CDR3 DNA: TGTGCCAGCAGTGTTGGGGAGCAGTTCTTC
clone size: once; V gene: TRBV5-1; J gene: TRBJ2-1; D gene: NA; CDR3 protein: CASSPSAGSSYNEQFF; CDR3 DNA: TGCGCCAGCAGCCCATCTGCGGGGAGCTCCTACAATGAGCAGTTCTTC
clone size: many; V gene: TRBV12-3/TRBV12-4; J gene: TRBJ2-1; D gene: NA; CDR3 protein: CASSGTAYNEQFF; CDR3 DNA: TGTGCCAGCAGCGGGACGGCCTACAATGAGCAGTTCTTC
clone size: many; V gene: TRBV12-3/TRBV12-4; J gene: TRBJ2-5; D gene: TRBD2; CDR3 protein: CASSFPALAGGRIYVTQYF; CDR3 DNA: TGTGCCAGCAGTTTTCCCGCCCTAGCGGGGGGAAGGATTTATGTGACCCAGTACTTC
clone size: NA; V gene: TRBV27; J gene: TRBJ2-7; D gene: NA; CDR3 protein: CASSLSLKNAGEQYF; CDR3 DNA: TGTGCCAGCAGTTTATCCCTAAAAAATGCAGGGGAGCAGTACTTC
clone size: NA; V gene: TRBV5-1; J gene: TRBJ2-5; D gene: NA; CDR3 protein: CASSSIDRREGETQYF; CDR3 DNA: TGCGCCAGCAGCTCCATCGATCGACGAGAAGGAGAGACCCAGTACTTC
clone size: few; V gene: TRBV24-1; J gene: TRBJ2-5; D gene: NA; CDR3 protein: CATTDDQETQYF; CDR3 DNA: TGTGCCACCACGGACGACCAAGAGACCCAGTACTTC
clone size: many; V gene: TRBV7-9; J gene: TRBJ2-3; D gene: NA; CDR3 protein: CASSLSASTDTQYF; CDR3 DNA: TGTGCCAGCAGCTTATCCGCTAGCACAGATACGCAGTATTTT
clone size: many; V gene: TRBV6-2/TRBV6-3; J gene: TRBJ1-5; D gene: NA; CDR3 protein: CASSLWANQPQHF; CDR3 DNA: TGTGCCAGCAGTTTGTGGGCTAATCAGCCCCAGCATTTT
clone size: many; V gene: TRBV25-1; J gene: TRBJ1-2; D gene: NA; CDR3 protein: CASSEAGVHYGYTF; CDR3 DNA: TGTGCCAGCAGTGAGGCGGGGGTTCATTATGGCTACACCTTC
clone size: once; V gene: TRBV7-2; J gene: TRBJ2-1; D gene: NA; CDR3 protein: CASSFGVTNEQFF; CDR3 DNA: TGTGCCAGCAGCTTTGGAGTTACTAATGAGCAGTTCTTC
clone size: many; V gene: TRBV18; J gene: TRBJ2-3; D gene: TRBD2; CDR3 protein: CASSQGGGSTDTQYF; CDR3 DNA: TGTGCCAGCTCACAAGGCGGGGGTAGCACAGATACGCAGTATTTT
clone size: few; V gene: TRBV7-6; J gene: TRBJ2-5; D gene: NA; CDR3 protein: CASSRQIQETQYF; CDR3 DNA: TGTGCCAGCAGCCGACAAATTCAAGAGACCCAGTACTTC
clone size: many; V gene: TRBV6-2/TRBV6-3; J gene: TRBJ2-1; D gene: TRBD2; CDR3 protein: CASSYGLAGDSDEQFF; CDR3 DNA: TGTGCCAGCAGTTACGGACTAGCGGGAGATAGTGATGAGCAGTTCTTC
clone size: few; V gene: TRBV11-1; J gene: TRBJ2-2; D gene: TRBD2; CDR3 protein: CASSPYPGLAGGIAGELFF; CDR3 DNA: TGTGCCAGCAGCCCCTACCCGGGACTAGCGGGGGGGATCGCCGGGGAGCTGTTTTTT
clone size: few; V gene: TRBV10-2; J gene: TRBJ2-3; D gene: NA; CDR3 protein: CASTLGGDTDTQYF; CDR3 DNA: TGCGCCAGCACCCTCGGCGGGGACACAGATACGCAGTATTTT
clone size: few; V gene: TRBV11-2; J gene: TRBJ2-7; D gene: TRBD2; CDR3 protein: CASSPGTSGRYPYEQYF; CDR3 DNA: TGTGCCAGCAGCCCCGGGACTAGCGGGAGGTACCCCTACGAGCAGTACTTC
clone size: few; V gene: TRBV6-2/TRBV6-3; J gene: TRBJ2-7; D gene: NA; CDR3 protein: CASSTMRELADGEQYF; CDR3 DNA: TGTGCCAGCAGCACAATGAGGGAACTCGCAGATGGCGAGCAGTACTTC
clone size: NA; V gene: TRBV5-5; J gene: TRBJ1-2; D gene: NA; CDR3 protein: CASSLRTNYGYTF; CDR3 DNA: TGTGCCAGCAGCTTGAGAACTAACTATGGCTACACCTTC
clone size: many; V gene: TRBV7-9; J gene: TRBJ2-7; D gene: NA; CDR3 protein: CASSPSGTYEQYF; CDR3 DNA: TGTGCCAGCAGCCCAAGCGGAACCTACGAGCAGTACTTC
clone size: many; V gene: TRBV5-1; J gene: TRBJ2-7; D gene: NA; CDR3 protein: CASSLGQGGVYEQYF; CDR3 DNA: TGCGCCAGCAGCTTGGGACAGGGAGGGGTCTACGAGCAGTACTTC
clone size: NA; V gene: TRBV5-4; J gene: TRBJ2-7; D gene: TRBD2; CDR3 protein: CASRIAGGGDEQYF; CDR3 DNA: TGTGCCAGCAGGATAGCGGGGGGGGGCGACGAGCAGTACTTC
clone size: few; V gene: TRBV4-3; J gene: TRBJ1-1; D gene: TRBD1; CDR3 protein: CASSQDHRGPNTEAFF; CDR3 DNA: TGCGCCAGCAGCCAAGATCACAGGGGGCCGAACACTGAAGCTTTCTTT
clone size: once; V gene: TRBV12-3/TRBV12-4; J gene: TRBJ2-1; D gene: NA; CDR3 protein: CAFSPRRGATSSYNEQFF; CDR3 DNA: TGTGCCTTCAGCCCGCGACGGGGGGCTACGAGCTCCTACAATGAGCAGTTCTTC
clone size: few; V gene: TRBV6-2/TRBV6-3; J gene: TRBJ2-2; D gene: NA; CDR3 protein: CASSYPDLSAGELFF; CDR3 DNA: TGTGCCAGCAGTTACCCCGACCTAAGCGCCGGGGAGCTGTTTTTT
clone size: few; V gene: TRBV4-3; J gene: TRBJ2-1; D gene: NA; CDR3 protein: CASSHSRSLNNEQFF; CDR3 DNA: TGCGCCAGCAGCCACTCCCGCAGCTTGAACAATGAGCAGTTCTTC
clone size: few; V gene: TRBV7-8; J gene: TRBJ2-3; D gene: NA; CDR3 protein: CASSQFPGGQSTDTQYF; CDR3 DNA: TGTGCCAGCAGCCAATTCCCGGGGGGCCAGAGCACAGATACGCAGTATTTT
clone size: NA; V gene: TRBV20-1; J gene: TRBJ2-7; D gene: TRBD2; CDR3 protein: CSARDLAGGPTEQYF; CDR3 DNA: TGCAGTGCTAGAGATCTAGCGGGGGGGCCGACCGAGCAGTACTTC
clone size: NA; V gene: TRBV7-8; J gene: TRBJ1-5; D gene: NA; CDR3 protein: CASSPLSQPQHF; CDR3 DNA: TGTGCCAGCAGCCCGTTATCTCAGCCCCAGCATTTT
clone size: NA; V gene: TRBV20-1; J gene: TRBJ2-1; D gene: NA; CDR3 protein: CSGLLARLDNEQFF; CDR3 DNA: TGCAGTGGATTACTGGCGCGGTTAGACAATGAGCAGTTCTTC
clone size: NA; V gene: TRBV6-5; J gene: TRBJ2-7; D gene: NA; CDR3 protein: CASSYSGPSSYEQYF; CDR3 DNA: TGTGCCAGCAGTTACTCCGGACCGAGCTCCTACGAGCAGTACTTC
clone size: NA; V gene: TRBV12-3/TRBV12-4; J gene: TRBJ2-1; D gene: NA; CDR3 protein: CASSLSLSRYNEQFF; CDR3 DNA: TGTGCCAGCAGTTTATCTCTCTCTAGATACAATGAGCAGTTCTTC
clone size: many; V gene: TRBV12-3/TRBV12-4; J gene: TRBJ2-2; D gene: NA; CDR3 protein: CASSLGSAERGAGELFF; CDR3 DNA: TGTGCCAGCAGTTTGGGGTCAGCGGAGAGAGGTGCCGGGGAGCTGTTTTTT
clone size: few; V gene: TRBV30; J gene: TRBJ2-1; D gene: NA; CDR3 protein: CVSRRGGYNEQFF; CDR3 DNA: TGTGTCTCTCGTCGTGGGGGCTACAATGAGCAGTTCTTC
clone size: many; V gene: TRBV4-3; J gene: TRBJ2-7; D gene: TRBD1; CDR3 protein: CASSQEQGQDYEQYF; CDR3 DNA: TGCGCCAGCAGCCAAGAACAGGGGCAGGACTACGAGCAGTACTTC
clone size: few; V gene: TRBV27; J gene: TRBJ2-5; D gene: TRBD2; CDR3 protein: CASGRGGQETQYF; CDR3 DNA: TGTGCCAGCGGTCGGGGGGGACAAGAGACCCAGTACTTC
clone size: many; V gene: TRBV7-9; J gene: TRBJ1-1; D gene: NA; CDR3 protein: CASSSLGGVTEAFF; CDR3 DNA: TGTGCCAGCAGCTCCCTCGGCGGCGTCACTGAAGCTTTCTTT
clone size: many; V gene: TRBV20-1; J gene: TRBJ2-1; D gene: TRBD2; CDR3 protein: CSGLGSLAGDYNEQFF; CDR3 DNA: TGCAGTGGTTTGGGGTCGCTAGCGGGGGACTACAATGAGCAGTTCTTC
clone size: many; V gene: TRBV24-1; J gene: TRBJ2-2; D gene: NA; CDR3 protein: CATSDQQIDSTNTGELFF; CDR3 DNA: TGTGCCACCAGTGACCAACAAATCGACAGCACCAACACCGGGGAGCTGTTTTTT
clone size: few; V gene: TRBV5-1; J gene: TRBJ2-7; D gene: NA; CDR3 protein: CASSHGRTISYEQYF; CDR3 DNA: TGCGCCAGCAGCCACGGACGGACAATATCCTACGAGCAGTACTTC
clone size: NA; V gene: TRBV12-3/TRBV12-4; J gene: TRBJ2-5; D gene: NA; CDR3 protein: CASREGGTQYF; CDR3 DNA: TGTGCCAGCAGGGAAGGGGGGACCCAGTACTTC
clone size: few; V gene: TRBV14; J gene: TRBJ2-1; D gene: TRBD2; CDR3 protein: CASSQVWLAGVNEQFF; CDR3 DNA: TGTGCCAGCAGCCAAGTTTGGCTAGCGGGGGTTAATGAGCAGTTCTTC
clone size: many; V gene: TRBV7-9; J gene: TRBJ1-4; D gene: NA; CDR3 protein: CASTLNEKLFF; CDR3 DNA: TGTGCCAGCACCCTGAACGAAAAACTGTTTTTT
clone size: few; V gene: TRBV20-1; J gene: TRBJ2-1; D gene: TRBD2; CDR3 protein: CSARPDSGRVYNEQFF; CDR3 DNA: TGCAGTGCTAGGCCGGATAGCGGGAGAGTCTACAATGAGCAGTTCTTC
clone size: NA; V gene: TRBV6-1; J gene: TRBJ2-1; D gene: TRBD1; CDR3 protein: CASTQTGSNNEQFF; CDR3 DNA: TGTGCCAGCACCCAGACAGGGAGCAACAATGAGCAGTTCTTC
clone size: many; V gene: TRBV3-1; J gene: TRBJ2-2; D gene: NA; CDR3 protein: CASSQGLAAELFF; CDR3 DNA: TGTGCCAGCAGCCAAGGATTAGCGGCCGAGCTGTTTTTT
clone size: NA; V gene: TRBV5-1; J gene: TRBJ1-6; D gene: NA; CDR3 protein: CASSLGGSTYNSPLHF; CDR3 DNA: TGCGCCAGCAGCTTGGGAGGATCCACCTATAATTCACCCCTCCACTTT
clone size: few; V gene: TRBV7-9; J gene: TRBJ2-7; D gene: TRBD1; CDR3 protein: CASSLDRAHYEQYF; CDR3 DNA: TGTGCCAGCAGCCTCGACAGGGCCCACTACGAGCAGTACTTC
clone size: many; V gene: TRBV12-3/TRBV12-4; J gene: TRBJ1-4; D gene: NA; CDR3 protein: CASSLGRGTDEKLFF; CDR3 DNA: TGTGCCAGCAGTTTAGGACGAGGAACCGATGAAAAACTGTTTTTT